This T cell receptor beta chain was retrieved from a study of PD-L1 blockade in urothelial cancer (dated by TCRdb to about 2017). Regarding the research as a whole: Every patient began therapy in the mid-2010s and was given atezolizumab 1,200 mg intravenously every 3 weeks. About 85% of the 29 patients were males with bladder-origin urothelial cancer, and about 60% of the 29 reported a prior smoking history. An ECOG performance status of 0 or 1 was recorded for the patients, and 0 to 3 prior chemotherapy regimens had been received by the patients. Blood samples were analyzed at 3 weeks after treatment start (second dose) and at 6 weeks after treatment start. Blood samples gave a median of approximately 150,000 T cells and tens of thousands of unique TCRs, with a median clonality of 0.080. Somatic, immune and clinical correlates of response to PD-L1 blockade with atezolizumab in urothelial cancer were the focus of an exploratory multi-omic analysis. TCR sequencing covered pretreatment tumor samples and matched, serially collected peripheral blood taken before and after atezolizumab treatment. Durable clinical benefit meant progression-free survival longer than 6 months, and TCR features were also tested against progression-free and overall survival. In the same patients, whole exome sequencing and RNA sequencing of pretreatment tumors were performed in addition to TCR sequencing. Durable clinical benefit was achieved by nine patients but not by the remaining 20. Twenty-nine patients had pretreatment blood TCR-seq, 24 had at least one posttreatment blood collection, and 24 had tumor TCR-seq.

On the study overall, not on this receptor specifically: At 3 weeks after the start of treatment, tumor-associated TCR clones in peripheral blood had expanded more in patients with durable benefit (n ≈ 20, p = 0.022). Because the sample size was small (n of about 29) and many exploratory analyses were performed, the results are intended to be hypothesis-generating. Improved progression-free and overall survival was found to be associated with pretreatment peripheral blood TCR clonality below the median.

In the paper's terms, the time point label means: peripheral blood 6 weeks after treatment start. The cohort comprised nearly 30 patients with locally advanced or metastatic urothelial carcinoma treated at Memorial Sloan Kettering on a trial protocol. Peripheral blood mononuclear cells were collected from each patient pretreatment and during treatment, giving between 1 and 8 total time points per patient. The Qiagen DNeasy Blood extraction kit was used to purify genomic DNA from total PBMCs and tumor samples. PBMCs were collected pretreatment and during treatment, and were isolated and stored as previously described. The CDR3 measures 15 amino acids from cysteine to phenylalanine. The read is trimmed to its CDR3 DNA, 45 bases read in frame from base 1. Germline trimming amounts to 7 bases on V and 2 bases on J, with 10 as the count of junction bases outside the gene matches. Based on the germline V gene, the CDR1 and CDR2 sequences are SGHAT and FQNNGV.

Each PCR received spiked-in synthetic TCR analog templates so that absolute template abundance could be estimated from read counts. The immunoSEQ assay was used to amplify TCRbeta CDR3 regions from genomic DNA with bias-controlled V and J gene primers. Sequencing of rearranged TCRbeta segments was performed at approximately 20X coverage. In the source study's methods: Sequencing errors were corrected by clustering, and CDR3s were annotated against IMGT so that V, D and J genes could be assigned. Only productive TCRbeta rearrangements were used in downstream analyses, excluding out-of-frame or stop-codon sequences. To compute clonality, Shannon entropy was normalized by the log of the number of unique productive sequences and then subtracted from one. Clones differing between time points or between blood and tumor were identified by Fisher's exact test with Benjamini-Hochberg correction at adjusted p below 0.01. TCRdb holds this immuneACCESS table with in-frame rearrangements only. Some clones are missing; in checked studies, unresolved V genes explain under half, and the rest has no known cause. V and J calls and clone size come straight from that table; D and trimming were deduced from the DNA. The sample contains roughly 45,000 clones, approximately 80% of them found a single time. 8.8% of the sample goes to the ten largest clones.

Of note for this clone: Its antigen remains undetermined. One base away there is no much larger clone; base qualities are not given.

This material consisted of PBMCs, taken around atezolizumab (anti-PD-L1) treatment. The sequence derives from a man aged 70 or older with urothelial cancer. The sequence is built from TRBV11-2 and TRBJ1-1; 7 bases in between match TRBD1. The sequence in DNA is TGTGCCAGCACCCCCCGACAGGGATATAACACTGAAGCTTTCTTT. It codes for CASTPRQGYNTEAFF.